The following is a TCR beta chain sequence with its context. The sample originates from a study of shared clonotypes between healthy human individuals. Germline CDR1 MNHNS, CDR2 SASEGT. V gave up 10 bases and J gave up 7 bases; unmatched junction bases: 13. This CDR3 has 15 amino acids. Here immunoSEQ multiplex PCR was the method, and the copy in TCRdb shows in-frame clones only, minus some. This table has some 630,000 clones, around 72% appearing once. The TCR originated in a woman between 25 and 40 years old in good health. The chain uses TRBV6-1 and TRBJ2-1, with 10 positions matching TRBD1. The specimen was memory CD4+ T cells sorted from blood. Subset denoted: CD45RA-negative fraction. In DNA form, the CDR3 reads TGTGCCACCAACACCGGGACAGGGGCGTTGAATGAGCAGTTCTTC. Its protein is CATNTGTGALNEQFF.